This passage covers 9 T cell receptor beta chains from one sample sequenced in a study of blood T cells in healthy people across ages. A second PCR, run for about 6 to 11 cycles, used a sample-barcoded 5' primer plus a J-beta primer mix. TCRdb recomputed calls from the 5' RACE reads with MiXCR, one row per CDR3 protein. The table has some 850,000 distinct CDR3 sequences, about 26% seen once. This sample was shared with a second study, whose subject was T cells of mothers and their children.

The sample consisted of blood. The receptors were gathered from a boy aged 10-17 years in good health.

The chain is built from TRBV7-6 and TRBJ2-5; perhaps TRBD1 as D (5 bases). CDR3 size: 14 residues. The germline gives CDR1 SGHVS, CDR2 FNYEAQ. Trimming left V 4 bases short and J 5 bases short, with 14 bases between. This CDR3 is CASSYRLNKETQYF. CDR3 sequence (DNA): TGTGCCAGCAGCTACAGGTTAAATAAGGAGACCCAGTACTTC.

V and J are TRBV5-1 and TRBJ1-1; D remains unclear. CDR1 and CDR2 (germline): SGHRS, YFSETQ. Trimming removed 3 bases from V and 1 base from J, with 13 bases in between. The CDR3 consists of 15 residues. CDR3 in amino acids: CASSSQWAQNTEAFF. The CDR3 DNA sequence: TGCGCCAGCAGCTCCCAGTGGGCTCAGAACACTGAAGCTTTCTTT.

J is TRBJ2-5 and V is TRBV3-1; 9 bases are a match to TRBD1. The J call could be wrong; TRBJ2-7 is a better fit for the DNA end. The CDR3 has 15 residues. Germline V gives CDR1 LGHDT, CDR2 YNNKEL (reference sequence). CDR3 amino acids: CASSRPGQGKYEQYF. The CDR3 DNA sequence: TGTGCCAGCAGCCGCCCGGGACAGGGAAAGTACGAGCAGTACTTC.

This clonotype showed up just a few times. The gene calls are TRBV5-1 and TRBJ2-1; D is perhaps TRBD2 (6 bases). The J call could be wrong; TRBJ2-5 is a better fit for the DNA end. CDR3 length: 16 amino acids. The germline V gene has CDR1 SGHRS and CDR2 YFSETQ. CDR3 sequence (DNA): TGCGCCAGCAGCTTGGTTGGGGGGACCACTCAAGAGACCCAGTACTTC. Translating gives CASSLVGGTTQETQYF.

The rearrangement joins TRBV28 to TRBJ1-3; unclear D gene. V was trimmed by 6 bases and J by 2 bases, leaving 11 bases between them. The germline CDR1 and CDR2 sequences are MDHEN and SYDVKM. This CDR3 has 14 residues. Here the CDR3 DNA reads TGTGCCAGCAGGTCCCTTGGGGCTGGAAACACCATATATTTT. Translating gives CASRSLGAGNTIYF.

The chain uses TRBV9 and TRBJ2-4, with D uncertain. The CDR3 extends over 16 amino acids. Trimming shortened V by 5 bases and J by 0 bases, and 15 bases separated the two germline ends. The V gene's germline CDR1 is SGDLS and CDR2 YYNGEE. The chain's CDR3 is CASRESGPPAKNIQYF. As DNA, the CDR3 is TGTGCCAGCAGGGAATCAGGCCCTCCAGCCAAAAACATTCAGTACTTC.

This clonotype was seen only a few times. The CDR3 sequence is CATSNVAGNTEAFF. The CDR3, as DNA: TGTGCCACTTCAAACGTGGCAGGGAACACTGAAGCTTTCTTT. The chain recombines TRBV10-3 with TRBJ1-1; D is unclear. Trimming pared 10 bases from V and 1 base from J, leaving 16 bases between. CDR3 length equals 14 residues. Germline-derived CDR1 and CDR2 are ENHRY and SYGVKD.

This clonotype was counted between two and nine times. V usage is TRBV10-3 and J usage is TRBJ2-2; 7 nucleotides line up with TRBD1. This CDR3 spans 15 amino acids. Germline values: CDR1 ENHRY, CDR2 SYGVKD. Trimming at V came to 9 bases and at J to 5 bases, leaving 12 bases not matched to a gene. CDR3 protein: CAITHRGPNTGELFF. CDR3 bases: TGTGCCATAACACACAGGGGTCCTAATACCGGGGAGCTGTTTTTT.

This clonotype showed up just a few times. CDR3 sequence: CASSQERAQETQYF. Written as DNA, the CDR3 is TGTGCCAGCAGCCAAGAAAGGGCCCAAGAGACCCAGTACTTC. This chain uses TRBV4-2 with TRBJ2-5; D not certain. The CDR3 contains 14 residues. Germline loops: CDR1 LGHNA, CDR2 YNFKEQ. V was clipped by 0 bases and J by 1 base, with 6 bases between them.